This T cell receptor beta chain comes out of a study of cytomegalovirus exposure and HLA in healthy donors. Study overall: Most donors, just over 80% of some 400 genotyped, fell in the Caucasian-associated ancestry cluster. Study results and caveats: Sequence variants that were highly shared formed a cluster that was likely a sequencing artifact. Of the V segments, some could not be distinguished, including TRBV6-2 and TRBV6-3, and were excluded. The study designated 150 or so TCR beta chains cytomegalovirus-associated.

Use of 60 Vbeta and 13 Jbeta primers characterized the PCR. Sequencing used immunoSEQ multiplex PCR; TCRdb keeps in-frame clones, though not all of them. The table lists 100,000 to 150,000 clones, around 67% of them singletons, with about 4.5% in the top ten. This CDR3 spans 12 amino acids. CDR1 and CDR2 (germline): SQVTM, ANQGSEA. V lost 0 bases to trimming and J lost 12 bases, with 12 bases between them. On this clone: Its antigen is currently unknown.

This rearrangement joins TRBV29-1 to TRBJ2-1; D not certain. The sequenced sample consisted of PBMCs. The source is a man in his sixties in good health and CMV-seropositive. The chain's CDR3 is CSVEDPRFGQFF. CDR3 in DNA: TGCAGCGTTGAAGATCCCCGGTTCGGGCAGTTCTTC.